The rows below give T cell receptor beta chains drawn from one sample of a study of T cells in Graves' hyperthyroidism and ophthalmopathy. TCRdb independently ran MiXCR on the multiplex PCR reads; one entry per CDR3 protein. Altogether 490,000 or so distinct CDR3 sequences are present, 15% to 20% being singletons, with the ten largest covering around 32%. Sequencing input: blood. These receptors were taken from a woman under 40 with Graves' ophthalmopathy. The CDR3 runs from the conserved cysteine through the conserved F or W. Fields, in order: V gene, J gene, CDR3 length, clone size, CDR3 protein. Not all rows give a size; the values are once, few, many and, for expanded clones, a class.

>TRBV27|TRBJ2-5|14|few
CASGGWGQGVTQYF
>TRBV27|TRBJ2-1|15|few
CASSLYLGIGNEQFF
>TRBV30|TRBJ2-5|16|NA
CAWTAKGQGSGETQYF
>TRBV4-2|TRBJ2-7|14|few
CASSSAGGDYEQYF
>TRBV20-1|TRBJ2-5|14|many
CSAYTGTGKETQYF
>TRBV7-2|TRBJ1-2|13|few
CASRSGQRYGYTF
>TRBV24-1|TRBJ1-6|14|NA
CATSDQGKNSPLHF
>TRBV20-1|TRBJ2-2|13|many
CSASHPNTGELFF
>TRBV10-3|TRBJ2-2|15|NA
CAISAGTGDTGELFF
>TRBV4-2|TRBJ2-3|15|few
CASSQEPTGANTQYF
>TRBV2|TRBJ1-2|12|many
CASWSENYGYTF
>TRBV7-9|TRBJ2-6|15|few
CASSLRGSGANVLTF
>TRBV28|TRBJ2-3|16|few
CASSGRDIPTTDTQYF
>TRBV4-3|TRBJ2-7|13|NA
CASSQRQGDEQYF
>TRBV4-2|TRBJ2-3|16|NA
CASSQGVSDSTDTQYF
>TRBV7-2|TRBJ1-1|13|few
CASSLGLATEAFF
>TRBV20-1|TRBJ2-7|11|many
CSLDRVYEQYF
>TRBV20-1|TRBJ2-5|11|NA
CSDVLRETQYF
>TRBV28|TRBJ1-5|13|many
CASSWRGGQPQHF
>TRBV10-2|TRBJ2-3|16|few
CASSESGLAPTDTQYF
>TRBV12-3/TRBV12-4|TRBJ1-5|11|many
CASSLGRTQHF
>TRBV19|TRBJ2-1|17|few
CASSLLAGAGTHNEQFF
>TRBV6-1|TRBJ2-3|13|NA
CAISEGNKDTQYF
>TRBV4-2|TRBJ2-7|16|many
CASSQDPVAGAVEQYF
>TRBV2|TRBJ2-1|15|NA
CASSQLLTRPIEQFF
>TRBV28|TRBJ1-3|15|few
CASSFPGGTGNTIYF
>TRBV27|TRBJ1-2|14|few
CASSLNDPNYGYTF
>TRBV11-2|TRBJ2-7|14|NA
CASSLEVRSYEQYF
>TRBV28|TRBJ1-1|13|many
CASRTGGNTEAFF
>TRBV9|TRBJ2-1|15|NA
CASSVGSGSGDEQFF
>TRBV30|TRBJ2-2|14|many
CATTGTANTGELFF